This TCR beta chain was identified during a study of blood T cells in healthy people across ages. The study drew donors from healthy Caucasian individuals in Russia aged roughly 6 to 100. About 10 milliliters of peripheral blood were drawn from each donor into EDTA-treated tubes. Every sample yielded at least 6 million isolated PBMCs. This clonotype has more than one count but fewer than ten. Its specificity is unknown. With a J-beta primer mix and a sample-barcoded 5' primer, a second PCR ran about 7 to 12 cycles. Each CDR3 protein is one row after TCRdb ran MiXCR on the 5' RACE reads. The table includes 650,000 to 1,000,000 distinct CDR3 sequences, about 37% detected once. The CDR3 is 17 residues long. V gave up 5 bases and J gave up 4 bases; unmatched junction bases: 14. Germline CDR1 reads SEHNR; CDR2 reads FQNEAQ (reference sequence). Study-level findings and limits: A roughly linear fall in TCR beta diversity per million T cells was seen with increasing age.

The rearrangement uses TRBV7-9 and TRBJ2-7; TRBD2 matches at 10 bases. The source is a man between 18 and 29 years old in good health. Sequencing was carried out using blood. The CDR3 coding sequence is TGTGCCAGCAGCCCAGTAGGGCCTAGCGGGGGAAAATACGAGCAGTACTTC. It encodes CASSPVGPSGGKYEQYF.